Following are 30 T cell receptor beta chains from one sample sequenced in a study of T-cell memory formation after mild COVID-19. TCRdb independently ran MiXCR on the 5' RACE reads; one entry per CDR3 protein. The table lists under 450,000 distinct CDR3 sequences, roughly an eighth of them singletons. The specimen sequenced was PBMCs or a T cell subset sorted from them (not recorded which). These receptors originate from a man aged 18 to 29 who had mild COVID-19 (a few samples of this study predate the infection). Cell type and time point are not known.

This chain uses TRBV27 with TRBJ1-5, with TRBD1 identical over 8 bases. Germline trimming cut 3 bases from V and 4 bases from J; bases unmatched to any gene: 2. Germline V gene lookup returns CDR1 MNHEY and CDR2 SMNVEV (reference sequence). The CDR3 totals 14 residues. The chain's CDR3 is CASSFRTGNQPQHF. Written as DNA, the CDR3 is TGTGCCAGCAGTTTTCGGACAGGGAATCAGCCCCAGCATTTT.

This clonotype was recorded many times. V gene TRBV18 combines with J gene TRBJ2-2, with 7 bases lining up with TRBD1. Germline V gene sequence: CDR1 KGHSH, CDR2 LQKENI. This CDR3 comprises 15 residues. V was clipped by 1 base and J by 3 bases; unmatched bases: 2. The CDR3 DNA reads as TGTGCCAGCTCACCACGACAGGGCGACACCGGGGAGCTGTTTTTT. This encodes CASSPRQGDTGELFF.

In DNA, the CDR3 is TGTGCCAGCAGCGCCAATGAGCAGTTCTTC. Residues: CASSANEQFF. The chain links TRBV12-3 or TRBV12-4 to TRBJ2-1; D unresolved. V was trimmed by 6 bases and J by 6 bases, leaving 3 bases between them. The CDR3 is made up of 10 amino acids.

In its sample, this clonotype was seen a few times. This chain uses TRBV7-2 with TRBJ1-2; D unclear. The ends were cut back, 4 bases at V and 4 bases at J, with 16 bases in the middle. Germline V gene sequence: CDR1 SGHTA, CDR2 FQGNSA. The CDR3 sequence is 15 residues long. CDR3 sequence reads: CASSSAGVALYGYTF. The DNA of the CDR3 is TGTGCCAGCAGCTCCGCCGGGGTCGCCCTCTATGGCTACACCTTC.

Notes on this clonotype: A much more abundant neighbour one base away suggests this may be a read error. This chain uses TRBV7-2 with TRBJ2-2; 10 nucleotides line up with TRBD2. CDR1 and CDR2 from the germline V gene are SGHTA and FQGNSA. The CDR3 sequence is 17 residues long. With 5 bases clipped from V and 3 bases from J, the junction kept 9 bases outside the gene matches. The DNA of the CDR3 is TGTGCCAGCAGCCGAGGGCGCAGCGGGGGGGACACCGGGGAGCTGTTTTTT. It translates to CASSRGRSGGDTGELFF.

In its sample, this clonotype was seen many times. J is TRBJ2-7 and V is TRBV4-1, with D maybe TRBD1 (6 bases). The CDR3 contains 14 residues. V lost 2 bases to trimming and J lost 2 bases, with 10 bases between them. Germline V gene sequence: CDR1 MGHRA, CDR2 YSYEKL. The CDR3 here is CASSQKAGAYEQYV. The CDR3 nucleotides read TGCGCCAGCAGCCAAAAGGCAGGGGCCTACGAGCAGTACGTC.

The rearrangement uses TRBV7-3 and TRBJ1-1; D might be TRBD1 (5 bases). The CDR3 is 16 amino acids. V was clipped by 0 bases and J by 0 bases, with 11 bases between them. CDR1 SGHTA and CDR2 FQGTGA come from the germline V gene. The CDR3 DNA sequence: TGTGCCAGCAGCTTAACCCAGGCAGGGTTGAACACTGAAGCTTTCTTT. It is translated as CASSLTQAGLNTEAFF.

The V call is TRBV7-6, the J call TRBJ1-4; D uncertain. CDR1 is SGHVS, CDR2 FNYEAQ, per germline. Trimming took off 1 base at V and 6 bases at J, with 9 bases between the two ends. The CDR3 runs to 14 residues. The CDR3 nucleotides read TGTGCCAGCAGCTTAGTGTTTACGGATGAAAAACTGTTTTTT. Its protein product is CASSLVFTDEKLFF.

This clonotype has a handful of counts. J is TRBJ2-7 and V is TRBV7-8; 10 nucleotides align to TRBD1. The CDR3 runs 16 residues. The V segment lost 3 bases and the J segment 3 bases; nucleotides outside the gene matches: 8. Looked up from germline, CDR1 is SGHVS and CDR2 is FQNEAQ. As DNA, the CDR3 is TGTGCCAGCAGCTTGTCATTCGGGACAGGGGACTACGAGCAGTACGTC. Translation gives CASSLSFGTGDYEQYV.

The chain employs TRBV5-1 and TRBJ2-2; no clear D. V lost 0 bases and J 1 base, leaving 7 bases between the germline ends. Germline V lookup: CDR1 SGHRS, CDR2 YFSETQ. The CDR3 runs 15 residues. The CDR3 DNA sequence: TGCGCCAGCAGCTTGGAGGTGGGGAACACCGGGGAGCTGTTTTTT. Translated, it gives CASSLEVGNTGELFF.

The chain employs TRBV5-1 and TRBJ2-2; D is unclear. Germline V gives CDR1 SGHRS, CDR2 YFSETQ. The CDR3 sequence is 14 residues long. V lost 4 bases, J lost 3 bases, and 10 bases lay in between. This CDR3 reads CASSDGRYTGELFF. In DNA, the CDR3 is TGCGCCAGCAGCGATGGACGCTACACCGGGGAGCTGTTTTTT.

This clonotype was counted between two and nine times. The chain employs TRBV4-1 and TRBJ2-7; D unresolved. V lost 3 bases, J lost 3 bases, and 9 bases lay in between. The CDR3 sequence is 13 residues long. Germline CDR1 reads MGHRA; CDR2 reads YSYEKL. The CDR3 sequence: CASSQEGGYEQYF. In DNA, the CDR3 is TGCGCCAGCAGCCAGGAAGGCGGCTACGAGCAGTACTTC.

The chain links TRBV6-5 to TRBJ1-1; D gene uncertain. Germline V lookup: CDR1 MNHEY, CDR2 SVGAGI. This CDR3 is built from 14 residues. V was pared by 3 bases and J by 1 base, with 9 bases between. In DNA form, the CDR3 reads TGTGCCAGCAGTTATAGGCCTCGGAACACTGAAGCTTTCTTT. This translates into CASSYRPRNTEAFF.

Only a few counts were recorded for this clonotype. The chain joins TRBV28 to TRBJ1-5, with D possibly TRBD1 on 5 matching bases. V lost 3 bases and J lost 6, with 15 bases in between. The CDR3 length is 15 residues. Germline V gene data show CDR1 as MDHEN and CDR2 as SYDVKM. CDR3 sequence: CASSFSQGLGQPQHF. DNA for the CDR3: TGTGCCAGCAGTTTTTCCCAGGGCTTGGGTCAGCCCCAGCATTTT.

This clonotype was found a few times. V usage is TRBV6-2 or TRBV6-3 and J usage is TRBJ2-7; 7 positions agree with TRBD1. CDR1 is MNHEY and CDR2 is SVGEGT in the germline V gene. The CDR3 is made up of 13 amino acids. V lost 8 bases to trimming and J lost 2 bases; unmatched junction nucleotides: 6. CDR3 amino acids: CASEGTVPYEQYF. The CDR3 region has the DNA TGTGCCAGCGAAGGGACAGTTCCCTACGAGCAGTACTTC.

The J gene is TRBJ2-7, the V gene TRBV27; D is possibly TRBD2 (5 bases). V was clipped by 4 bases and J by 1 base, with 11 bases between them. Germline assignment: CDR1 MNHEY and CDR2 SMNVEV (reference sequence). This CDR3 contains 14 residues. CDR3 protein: CASSYQRPSYEQYF. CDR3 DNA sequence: TGTGCCAGCAGTTATCAGCGGCCGTCCTACGAGCAGTACTTC.

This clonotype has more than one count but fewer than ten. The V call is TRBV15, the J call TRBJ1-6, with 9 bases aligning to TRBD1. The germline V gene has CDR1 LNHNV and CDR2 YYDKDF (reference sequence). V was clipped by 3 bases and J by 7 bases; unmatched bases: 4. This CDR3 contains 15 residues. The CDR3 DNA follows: TGTGCCACCAGCAGGAGGGACAGGGCCAATTCACCCCTCCACTTT. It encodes CATSRRDRANSPLHF.

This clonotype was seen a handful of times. The CDR3 sequence is CASRGDPNTEAFF. The CDR3 nucleotides read TGCGCCAGCCGAGGGGATCCGAACACTGAAGCTTTCTTT. V is TRBV5-1 and J is TRBJ1-1; tentative D call: TRBD1 (5 bases). Germline V gene sequence: CDR1 SGHRS, CDR2 YFSETQ. The V end lost 7 bases, the J end lost 1 base, and 11 bases lay between the germline ends. This CDR3 spans 13 amino acids.

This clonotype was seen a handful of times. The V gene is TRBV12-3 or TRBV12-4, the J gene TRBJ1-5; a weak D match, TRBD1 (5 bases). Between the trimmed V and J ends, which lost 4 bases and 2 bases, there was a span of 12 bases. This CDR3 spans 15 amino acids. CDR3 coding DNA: TGTGCCAGCAGTTCAGGCAGGGTTGGCAATCAGCCCCAGCATTTT. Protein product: CASSSGRVGNQPQHF.

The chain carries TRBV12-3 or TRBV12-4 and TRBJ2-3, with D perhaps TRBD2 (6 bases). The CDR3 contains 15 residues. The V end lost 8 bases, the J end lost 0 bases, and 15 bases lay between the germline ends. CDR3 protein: CASRGTGGSTDTQYF. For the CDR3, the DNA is TGTGCCAGCCGGGGGACTGGGGGAAGCACAGATACGCAGTATTTT.

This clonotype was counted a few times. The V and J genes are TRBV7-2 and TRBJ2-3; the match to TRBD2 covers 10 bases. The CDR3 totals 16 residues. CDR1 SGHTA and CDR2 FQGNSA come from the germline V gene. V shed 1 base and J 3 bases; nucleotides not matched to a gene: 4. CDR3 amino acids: CASSLGNSGGTDTQYF. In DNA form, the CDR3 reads TGTGCCAGCAGCTTAGGAAATAGCGGGGGGACAGATACGCAGTATTTT.

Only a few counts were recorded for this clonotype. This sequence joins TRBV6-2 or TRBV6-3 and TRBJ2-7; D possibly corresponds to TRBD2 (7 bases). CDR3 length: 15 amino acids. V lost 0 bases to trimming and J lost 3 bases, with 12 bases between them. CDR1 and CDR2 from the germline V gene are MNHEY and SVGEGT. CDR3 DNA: TGTGCCAGCAGTTACTCTTCGGGGGGCCACTACGAGCAGTACTTC. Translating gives CASSYSSGGHYEQYF.

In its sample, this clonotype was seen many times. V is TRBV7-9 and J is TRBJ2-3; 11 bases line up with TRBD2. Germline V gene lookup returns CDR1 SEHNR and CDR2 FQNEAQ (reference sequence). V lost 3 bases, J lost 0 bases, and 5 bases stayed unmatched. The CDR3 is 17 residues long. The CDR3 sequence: CASSFTRLAGSTDTQYF. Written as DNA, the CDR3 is TGTGCCAGCAGCTTCACCCGACTAGCGGGAAGCACAGATACGCAGTATTTT.

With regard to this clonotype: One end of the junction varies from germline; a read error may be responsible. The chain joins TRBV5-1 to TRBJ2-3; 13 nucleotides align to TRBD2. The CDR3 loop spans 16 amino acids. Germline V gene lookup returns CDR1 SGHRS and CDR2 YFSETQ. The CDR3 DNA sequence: TGCGACAGCAGCACCGGACTAGCGGGGGCCACAGATACGCAGTATTTT. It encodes CDSSTGLAGATDTQYF.

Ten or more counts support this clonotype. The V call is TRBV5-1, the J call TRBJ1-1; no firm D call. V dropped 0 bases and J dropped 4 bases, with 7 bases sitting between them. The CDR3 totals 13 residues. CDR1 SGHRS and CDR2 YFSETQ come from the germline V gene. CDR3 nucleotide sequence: TGCGCCAGCAGCTTGGACAGCACCACTGAAGCTTTCTTT. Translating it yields CASSLDSTTEAFF.

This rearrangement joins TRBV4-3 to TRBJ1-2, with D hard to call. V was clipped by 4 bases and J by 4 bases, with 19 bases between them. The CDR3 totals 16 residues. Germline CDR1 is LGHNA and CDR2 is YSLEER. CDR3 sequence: CASSLGSGSLAYGYTF. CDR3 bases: TGCGCCAGCAGCCTGGGGTCCGGAAGCCTGGCCTATGGCTACACCTTC.

CDR3 sequence (DNA): TGTGCCAGCAGTGAGGACGGGGCGCGGATTGAAGCTTTCTTT. Translating it yields CASSEDGARIEAFF. The chain is built from TRBV25-1 and TRBJ1-1; maybe TRBD1 (5 bases). Germline V gives CDR1 MGHDK, CDR2 SYGVNS. This CDR3 has 14 residues. Trimming stripped 3 bases from V and 7 bases from J, with 15 bases between.

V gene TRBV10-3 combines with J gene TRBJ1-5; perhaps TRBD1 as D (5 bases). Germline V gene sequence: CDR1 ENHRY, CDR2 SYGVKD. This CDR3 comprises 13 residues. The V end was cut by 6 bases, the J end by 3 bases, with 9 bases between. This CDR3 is CAIRPGPNQPQHF. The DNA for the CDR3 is TGTGCCATCAGACCGGGACCCAATCAGCCCCAGCATTTT.

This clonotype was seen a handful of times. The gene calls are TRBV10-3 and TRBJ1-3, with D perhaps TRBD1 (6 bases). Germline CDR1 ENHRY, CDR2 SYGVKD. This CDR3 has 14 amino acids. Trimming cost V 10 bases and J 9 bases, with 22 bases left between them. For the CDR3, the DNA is TGTGCCACTCGAGACCGGGACATCCCGTCCACCATATATTTT. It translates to CATRDRDIPSTIYF.

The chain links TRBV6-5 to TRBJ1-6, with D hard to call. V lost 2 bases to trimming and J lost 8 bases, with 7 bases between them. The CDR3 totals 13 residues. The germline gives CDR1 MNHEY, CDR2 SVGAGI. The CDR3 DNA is TGTGCCAGCAGTTACGGGGAGGATTCACCCCTCCACTTT. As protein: CASSYGEDSPLHF.